The 13 T cell receptor beta chains below all came from one sample that was sequenced in a study of radiation and T cells in renal cell carcinoma. The time point here: blood 4 weeks post-SBRT, at nephrectomy. The treatment is: 15 Gy SBRT to primary tumor, nephrectomy 4 weeks later. TCRdb keeps only in-frame clones here, not all; method: immunoSEQ multiplex PCR. The table lists 90,000 to 100,000 clones, 75% to 85% of them singletons. The sequencing used blood, collected from a patient whose treatment included radiotherapy and nephrectomy. The receptors here all came from a man aged 60-69 years with renal cell carcinoma.

The rearrangement links TRBV10-3 to TRBJ2-1; D is undetermined. The V end lost 0 bases, the J end lost 9 bases, and 6 bases lay between the germline ends. Germline assignment: CDR1 ENHRY and CDR2 SYGVKD. This CDR3 contains 12 residues. In DNA form, the CDR3 reads TGTGCCATCAGTGAGTCAAAGGGTGAGCAGTTCTTC. Its protein is CAISESKGEQFF.

V and J are TRBV5-4 and TRBJ2-7; TRBD1 might be the D (5 bases). Germline loops: CDR1 SGHNT, CDR2 YYREEE (reference sequence). The V end lost 0 bases, the J end lost 5 bases, and 9 bases lay between the germline ends. This CDR3 region has 13 residues. The CDR3 reads CASSLVQGDEQYF. For the CDR3, the DNA is TGTGCCAGCAGCTTGGTTCAGGGCGACGAGCAGTACTTC.

This clone was counted a few times. CDR3 sequence: CASSYSQETQYF. The CDR3 nucleotides read TGCGCCAGCAGCTACTCACAAGAGACCCAGTACTTC. The V call is TRBV5-1, the J call TRBJ2-5; D gene uncertain. The germline gives CDR1 SGHRS, CDR2 YFSETQ. V was cut by 3 bases and J by 2 bases, with 5 bases left in between. The CDR3 length is 12 residues.

This clone is a singleton in its sample. V and J are TRBV9 and TRBJ1-2; no reliable D call. Germline CDR1 and CDR2: SGDLS and YYNGEE. The length of the CDR3 is 15 residues. Trimming removed 0 bases from V and 3 bases from J, with 12 bases in between. CDR3 in DNA: TGTGCCAGCAGCGTAGGAACCGGGAACTACTATGGCTACACCTTC. Translating it yields CASSVGTGNYYGYTF.

The chain couples TRBV10-2 to TRBJ2-7, with D hard to call. Germline V gene data show CDR1 as WSHSY and CDR2 as SAAADI. V was shortened by 6 bases and J by 4 bases, with 10 bases between the two germline ends. There are 12 residues in the CDR3. The CDR3, as DNA: TGCGCCAGCAGCCCTACCGAATACGAGCAGTACTTC. Its protein product is CASSPTEYEQYF.

This clone was counted once. The rearrangement uses TRBV28 and TRBJ2-1; 8 nucleotides line up with TRBD2. Trimming took 4 bases from V and 2 from J; bases not matched to a gene: 7. This CDR3 region has 16 residues. The germline V gene encodes CDR1 MDHEN and CDR2 SYDVKM. The CDR3 loop reads CASSWSGRPPYNEQFF. The CDR3 region has the DNA TGTGCCAGCAGTTGGAGCGGGAGACCGCCCTACAATGAGCAGTTCTTC.

V usage is TRBV9 and J usage is TRBJ2-2; the match to TRBD2 covers 11 bases. Germline V gene sequence: CDR1 SGDLS, CDR2 YYNGEE. The CDR3 length is 17 residues. With 0 bases clipped from V and 7 bases from J, the junction kept 8 bases outside the gene matches. CDR3 DNA: TGTGCCAGCAGCGTAGAACTAGCGGGAGTTTACGGCGGGGAGCTGTTTTTT. Amino acids: CASSVELAGVYGGELFF.

This rearrangement joins TRBV6-6 to TRBJ1-1; no clear D gene. Germline CDR1 reads MNHNY; CDR2 reads SVGAGI (reference sequence). The CDR3 runs 11 residues. Trimming stripped 6 bases from V and 6 bases from J, with 8 bases between. DNA of the CDR3: TGTGCCAGCAGGAACTTACCTGAAGCTTTCTTT. This translates into CASRNLPEAFF.

The chain links TRBV9 to TRBJ1-2; D call uncertain. V was pared by 4 bases and J by 4 bases, with 11 bases between. Germline CDR1 and CDR2: SGDLS and YYNGEE. There are 13 residues in the CDR3. The CDR3 loop is CASSNGATYGYTF. In DNA form, the CDR3 reads TGTGCCAGCAGCAATGGAGCAACCTATGGCTACACCTTC.

The rearrangement links TRBV30 to TRBJ1-4; 7 bases line up with TRBD1. The CDR3 extends over 14 amino acids. Trimming removed 4 bases from V and 5 bases from J; junction bases left unmatched: 7. Germline V lookup: CDR1 GTSNPN, CDR2 SVGIG (reference sequence). DNA of the CDR3: TGTGCCTGGACAGTAGACAGGGAAAATGAAAAACTGTTTTTT. It yields the protein CAWTVDRENEKLFF.

The rearrangement links TRBV7-9 to TRBJ2-5; TRBD1 aligns across 7 bases. This CDR3 spans 13 amino acids. J was trimmed by 3 bases and V by 5 bases; bases with no gene match: 3. Germline assignment: CDR1 SEHNR and CDR2 FQNEAQ (reference sequence). CDR3 protein: CASSHDREETQYF. The CDR3 DNA sequence: TGTGCCAGCAGCCATGACAGGGAAGAGACCCAGTACTTC. The full variable domain, in which reference TRBV7-9 and TRBJ2-5 provide the parts outside the CDR3, is DTGVSQNPRHKITKRGQNVTFRCDPISEHNRLYWYRQTLGQGPEFLTYFQNEAQLEKSRLLSDRFSAERPKGSFSTLEIQRTEQGDSAMYLCASSHDREETQYFGPGTRLLVL.

The chain has TRBV9 and TRBJ2-7; 7 nucleotides line up with TRBD2. Germline V gene data show CDR1 as SGDLS and CDR2 as YYNGEE. Trimming took 0 bases from V and 5 from J; bases not matched to a gene: 17. This CDR3 spans 18 amino acids. CDR3 in amino acids: CASSVDLGLVGVENEQYF. In DNA form, the CDR3 reads TGTGCCAGCAGCGTAGACCTAGGACTAGTAGGCGTAGAGAACGAGCAGTACTTC.

The rearrangement uses TRBV28 and TRBJ2-3; TRBD1 or TRBD2 may be the D gene (5 bases each). Trimming stripped 8 bases from V and 11 bases from J, with 23 bases between. The germline CDR1 and CDR2 sequences are MDHEN and SYDVKM. The CDR3 has 14 amino acids. The CDR3 DNA sequence: TGTGCCAGCGGGGGTCCTACACACCCATCGAGGCAGTATTTT. Translating gives CASGGPTHPSRQYF.